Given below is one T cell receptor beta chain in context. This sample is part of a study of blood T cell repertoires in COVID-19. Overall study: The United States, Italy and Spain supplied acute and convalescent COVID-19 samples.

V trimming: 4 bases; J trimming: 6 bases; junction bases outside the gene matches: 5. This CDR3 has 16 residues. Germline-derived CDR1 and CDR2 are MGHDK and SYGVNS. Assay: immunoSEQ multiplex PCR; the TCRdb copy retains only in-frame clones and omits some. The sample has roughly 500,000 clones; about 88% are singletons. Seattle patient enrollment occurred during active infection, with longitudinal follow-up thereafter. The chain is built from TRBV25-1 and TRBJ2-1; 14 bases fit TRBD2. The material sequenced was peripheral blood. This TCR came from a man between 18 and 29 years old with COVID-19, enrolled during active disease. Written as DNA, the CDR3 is TGTGCCAGCAGTGCGGCCGGACTAGCGGGAGGCAATGAGCAGTTCTTC. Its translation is CASSAAGLAGGNEQFF.